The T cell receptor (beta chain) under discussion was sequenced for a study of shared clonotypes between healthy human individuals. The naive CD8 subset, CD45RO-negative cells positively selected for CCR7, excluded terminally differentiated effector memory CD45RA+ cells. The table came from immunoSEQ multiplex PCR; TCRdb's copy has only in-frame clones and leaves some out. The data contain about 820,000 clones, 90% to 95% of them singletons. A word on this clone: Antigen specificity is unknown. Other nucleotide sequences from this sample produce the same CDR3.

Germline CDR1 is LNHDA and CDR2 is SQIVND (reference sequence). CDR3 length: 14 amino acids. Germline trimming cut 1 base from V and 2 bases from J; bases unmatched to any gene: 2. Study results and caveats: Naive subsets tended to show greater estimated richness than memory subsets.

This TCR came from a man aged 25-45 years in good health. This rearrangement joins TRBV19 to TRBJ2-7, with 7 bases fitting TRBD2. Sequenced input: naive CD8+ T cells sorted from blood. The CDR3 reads CASSIVAGAYEQYF. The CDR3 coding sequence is TGTGCCAGTAGTATAGTCGCGGGAGCCTACGAGCAGTACTTC.